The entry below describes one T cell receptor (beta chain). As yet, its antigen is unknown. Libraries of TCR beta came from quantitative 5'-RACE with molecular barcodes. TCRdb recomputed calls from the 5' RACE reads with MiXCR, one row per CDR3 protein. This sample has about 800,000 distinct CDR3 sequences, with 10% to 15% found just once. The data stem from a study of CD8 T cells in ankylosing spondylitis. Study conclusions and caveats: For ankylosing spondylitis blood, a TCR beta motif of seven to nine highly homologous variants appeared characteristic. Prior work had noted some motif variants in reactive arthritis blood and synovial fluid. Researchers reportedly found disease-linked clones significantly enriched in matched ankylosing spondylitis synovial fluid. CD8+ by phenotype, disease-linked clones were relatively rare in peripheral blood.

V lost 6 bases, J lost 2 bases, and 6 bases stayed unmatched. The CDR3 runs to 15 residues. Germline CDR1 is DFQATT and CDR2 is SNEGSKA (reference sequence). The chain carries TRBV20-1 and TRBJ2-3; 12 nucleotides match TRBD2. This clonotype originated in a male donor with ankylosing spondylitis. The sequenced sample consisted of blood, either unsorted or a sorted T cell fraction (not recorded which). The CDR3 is CSADRTSGDTDTQYF. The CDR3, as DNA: TGCAGTGCAGACCGGACTAGCGGGGACACAGATACGCAGTATTTT.